This T cell receptor beta chain was captured by sequencing in a study of blood T cell repertoires in COVID-19. Study as a whole: The United States, Italy and Spain were the sources of the acute and convalescent COVID-19 samples. T cells, B-cell-depleted T cells, or PBMCs provided the cDNA or gDNA that served as material.

Libraries were prepared by immunoSEQ multiplex PCR; TCRdb keeps only in-frame clonotypes and omits some of them. The sample consists of about 120,000 clones, roughly 82% of them appearing once. The J segment lost 10 bases and the V segment lost 3 bases, leaving 12 bases of the junction unmatched. CDR3 size: 17 residues. Germline values: CDR1 MNHNS, CDR2 SASEGT. The TCR originated in a human donor in a cohort sampled during active COVID-19. This chain joins TRBV6-1 and TRBJ1-6; 10 bases map to TRBD1. The specimen was peripheral blood. The DNA of the CDR3 is TGTGCCAGCAGTGAGCGAATCCCGGGACAGGGGAACTCACCCCTCCACTTT. It yields the protein CASSERIPGQGNSPLHF.